This is a list of T cell receptor beta chains from one sample in a study of shared clonotypes between healthy human individuals. Repertoires were generated with immunoSEQ multiplex PCR, while TCRdb's copy carries only in-frame clones and drops some. In the table there are about 2,200,000 clones, just over 90% of which are singletons. The sample taken for sequencing was naive CD8+ T cells from PBMCs. These receptors originate from a man younger than 35 in good health. Some clones in this sample may be carry-over from other donors' samples. Both conserved end residues are part of each CDR3. The order of the fields is clone size, D gene, J gene, V gene, CDR3 protein, CDR3 DNA. D genes are given only for firm matches. Some rows have no size entry. The others give once, few or many, or a class for an expanded clone.

abundance: -
d_gene: -
j_gene: TRBJ2-7
v_gene: TRBV7-9
CDR3aa: CASSLNKYEQYF
CDR3nt: TGTGCCAGCAGCTTAAATAAGTACGAGCAGTACTTC

abundance: -
d_gene: -
j_gene: TRBJ1-5
v_gene: TRBV27
CDR3aa: CASSSGASNQPQHF
CDR3nt: TGTGCCAGCAGTTCGGGGGCGAGCAATCAGCCCCAGCATTTT

abundance: -
d_gene: -
j_gene: TRBJ1-4
v_gene: TRBV5-1
CDR3aa: CASSLVARDPTNEKLFF
CDR3nt: TGCGCCAGCAGCTTGGTAGCCAGGGACCCAACTAATGAAAAACTGTTTTTT

abundance: -
d_gene: -
j_gene: TRBJ2-1
v_gene: TRBV7-9
CDR3aa: CASSLGASGEQFF
CDR3nt: TGTGCCAGCAGCTTAGGGGCTAGTGGTGAGCAGTTCTTC

abundance: -
d_gene: -
j_gene: TRBJ1-3
v_gene: TRBV19
CDR3aa: CASSTLGGNTIYF
CDR3nt: TGTGCCAGTAGCACCCTCGGTGGAAACACCATATATTTT

abundance: -
d_gene: -
j_gene: TRBJ2-5
v_gene: TRBV4-1
CDR3aa: CASSTGILETQYF
CDR3nt: TGCGCCAGCTCGACGGGCATTCTGGAGACCCAGTACTTC

abundance: -
d_gene: TRBD2
j_gene: TRBJ2-2
v_gene: TRBV7-9
CDR3aa: CASSPQREFNTGELFF
CDR3nt: TGTGCCAGCAGCCCCCAGCGGGAATTTAACACCGGGGAGCTGTTTTTT

abundance: -
d_gene: -
j_gene: TRBJ2-7
v_gene: TRBV5-1
CDR3aa: CASSLRAGREQYF
CDR3nt: TGCGCCAGCAGCCTGAGGGCAGGGAGGGAGCAGTACTTC

abundance: -
d_gene: -
j_gene: TRBJ2-3
v_gene: TRBV9
CDR3aa: CASSDRTSDTQYF
CDR3nt: TGTGCCAGCAGCGATCGAACCAGTGATACGCAGTATTTT

abundance: -
d_gene: -
j_gene: TRBJ2-1
v_gene: TRBV7-9
CDR3aa: CASSPRENEQFF
CDR3nt: TGTGCCAGCAGCCCCCGGGAGAATGAGCAGTTCTTC

abundance: -
d_gene: -
j_gene: TRBJ1-2
v_gene: TRBV14
CDR3aa: CASSPADSRGYTF
CDR3nt: TGTGCCAGCAGCCCTGCGGACAGCCGGGGCTACACCTTC

abundance: -
d_gene: -
j_gene: TRBJ1-2
v_gene: TRBV9
CDR3aa: CASSVSGKPNYGYTF
CDR3nt: TGTGCCAGCAGCGTGTCCGGGAAGCCTAACTATGGCTACACCTTC

abundance: -
d_gene: -
j_gene: TRBJ1-1
v_gene: TRBV11-2
CDR3aa: CASSLFIREGTQEAFF
CDR3nt: TGTGCCAGCAGCTTATTTATTCGGGAGGGCACCCAGGAAGCTTTCTTT

abundance: -
d_gene: TRBD1
j_gene: TRBJ1-4
v_gene: TRBV2
CDR3aa: CASRDRGNEKLFF
CDR3nt: TGTGCCAGCAGGGACAGGGGTAATGAAAAACTGTTTTTT

abundance: -
d_gene: -
j_gene: TRBJ2-3
v_gene: TRBV29-1
CDR3aa: CSVVVGTQYF
CDR3nt: TGCAGCGTTGTTGTGGGTACGCAGTATTTT

abundance: -
d_gene: TRBD2
j_gene: TRBJ2-7
v_gene: TRBV2
CDR3aa: CASTDPGLVRGTEYEQYF
CDR3nt: TGTGCCAGCACTGATCCGGGACTAGTGAGAGGTACGGAATACGAGCAGTACTTC

abundance: -
d_gene: TRBD2
j_gene: TRBJ2-5
v_gene: TRBV7-8
CDR3aa: CASRVLADLQETQYF
CDR3nt: TGTGCCAGCAGAGTTCTAGCGGACCTACAAGAGACCCAGTACTTC

abundance: -
d_gene: -
j_gene: TRBJ2-1
v_gene: TRBV7-2
CDR3aa: CASSLHESSYNEQFF
CDR3nt: TGTGCCAGCAGCCTTCACGAGAGCTCCTACAATGAGCAGTTCTTC

abundance: -
d_gene: TRBD1
j_gene: TRBJ2-7
v_gene: TRBV7-3
CDR3aa: CASSSPGQGHEQYF
CDR3nt: TGTGCCAGCAGCTCCCCGGGACAGGGGCACGAGCAGTACTTC

abundance: once
d_gene: -
j_gene: TRBJ1-1
v_gene: TRBV19
CDR3aa: CASNYRVNTEAFF
CDR3nt: TGTGCCAGTAATTACAGGGTAAACACTGAAGCTTTCTTT

abundance: -
d_gene: TRBD2
j_gene: TRBJ2-3
v_gene: TRBV28
CDR3aa: CASLARGNTDTQYF
CDR3nt: TGTGCCAGCCTGGCGCGGGGGAACACAGATACGCAGTATTTT

abundance: -
d_gene: -
j_gene: TRBJ2-7
v_gene: TRBV11-2
CDR3aa: CASSLGTYEQYF
CDR3nt: TGTGCCAGTTCCCTTGGAACCTACGAGCAGTACTTC

abundance: -
d_gene: TRBD2
j_gene: TRBJ2-7
v_gene: TRBV5-4
CDR3aa: CASSLLLAGGPLPYEQYF
CDR3nt: TGTGCCAGCAGCCTCCTTCTAGCGGGAGGGCCTTTGCCCTACGAGCAGTACTTC

abundance: -
d_gene: TRBD1
j_gene: TRBJ1-1
v_gene: TRBV29-1
CDR3aa: CSGYLPGQGTTEAFF
CDR3nt: TGCAGCGGTTACCTTCCGGGACAGGGGACTACTGAAGCTTTCTTT

abundance: -
d_gene: TRBD2
j_gene: TRBJ2-1
v_gene: TRBV11-2
CDR3aa: CASSLEASGWVEQFF
CDR3nt: TGTGCCAGCAGCCTAGAAGCTAGCGGATGGGTGGAGCAGTTCTTC

abundance: -
d_gene: -
j_gene: TRBJ2-2
v_gene: TRBV6-5
CDR3aa: CASSLYRADTGELFF
CDR3nt: TGTGCCAGCAGCCTATACAGGGCCGACACCGGGGAGCTGTTTTTT

abundance: -
d_gene: TRBD1
j_gene: TRBJ2-7
v_gene: TRBV30
CDR3aa: CAWSVGTGYYEQYF
CDR3nt: TGTGCCTGGAGTGTAGGGACAGGGTACTACGAGCAGTACTTC

abundance: -
d_gene: -
j_gene: TRBJ2-6
v_gene: TRBV9
CDR3aa: CASSVSFSGANVLTF
CDR3nt: TGTGCCAGCAGCGTTTCTTTCTCTGGGGCCAACGTCCTGACTTTC

abundance: -
d_gene: TRBD2
j_gene: TRBJ2-7
v_gene: TRBV29-1
CDR3aa: CSVAGSGRIDEQYF
CDR3nt: TGCAGCGTTGCAGGGAGCGGGAGAATCGACGAGCAGTACTTC

abundance: -
d_gene: -
j_gene: TRBJ2-3
v_gene: TRBV4-1
CDR3aa: CASSQDLYRVRDTQYF
CDR3nt: TGCGCCAGCAGCCAAGATCTGTACAGGGTACGGGATACGCAGTATTTT

abundance: -
d_gene: TRBD2
j_gene: TRBJ2-1
v_gene: TRBV2
CDR3aa: CASTPGLAGAPSSYNEQFF
CDR3nt: TGTGCCAGCACCCCGGGACTAGCGGGAGCCCCGAGCTCCTACAATGAGCAGTTCTTC

abundance: -
d_gene: -
j_gene: TRBJ2-7
v_gene: TRBV4-1
CDR3aa: CASSPSPNKEQYF
CDR3nt: TGCGCCAGCAGCCCGTCCCCTAACAAAGAGCAGTACTTC

abundance: -
d_gene: -
j_gene: TRBJ1-1
v_gene: TRBV28
CDR3aa: CASSSTIRHEATEAFF
CDR3nt: TGTGCCAGCAGTTCAACTATTAGACACGAGGCCACTGAAGCTTTCTTT

abundance: -
d_gene: TRBD1
j_gene: TRBJ2-2
v_gene: TRBV23-1
CDR3aa: CASRRRLQGYGRELFF
CDR3nt: TGCGCCAGCAGAAGGAGGTTACAGGGGTATGGTAGGGAGCTGTTTTTT

abundance: -
d_gene: -
j_gene: TRBJ2-1
v_gene: TRBV12-5
CDR3aa: CASAVRNEQFF
CDR3nt: TGTGCTAGTGCGGTGAGAAATGAGCAGTTCTTC

abundance: -
d_gene: -
j_gene: TRBJ2-7
v_gene: TRBV6-5
CDR3aa: CASISRGDKYF
CDR3nt: TGTGCCAGCATTTCGAGGGGGGACAAGTACTTC

abundance: -
d_gene: TRBD1
j_gene: TRBJ1-4
v_gene: TRBV4-1
CDR3aa: CASSQIQGTNEKLFF
CDR3nt: TGCGCCAGCAGCCAAATACAGGGGACTAATGAAAAACTGTTTTTT

abundance: -
d_gene: -
j_gene: TRBJ1-5
v_gene: TRBV6-5
CDR3aa: CASSPRVGQPQHF
CDR3nt: TGTGCCAGCAGTCCCAGGGTGGGGCAGCCCCAGCATTTT

abundance: -
d_gene: -
j_gene: TRBJ2-1
v_gene: TRBV7-9
CDR3aa: CASSLEGGAFGYNEQFF
CDR3nt: TGTGCCAGCAGCTTAGAGGGCGGGGCGTTCGGGTACAATGAGCAGTTCTTC

abundance: once
d_gene: -
j_gene: TRBJ2-2
v_gene: TRBV4-3
CDR3aa: CASSLTLTGELFF
CDR3nt: TGCGCCAGCAGCCTCACCCTCACCGGGGAGCTGTTTTTT

abundance: -
d_gene: -
j_gene: TRBJ1-2
v_gene: TRBV9
CDR3aa: CASSVASGGQNNRYTF
CDR3nt: TGTGCCAGCAGCGTAGCATCGGGGGGCCAAAACAATCGCTACACCTTC

abundance: -
d_gene: -
j_gene: TRBJ2-7
v_gene: TRBV19
CDR3aa: CASSPRTHSSYEQYF
CDR3nt: TGTGCCAGTAGTCCCCGGACCCACAGCTCCTACGAGCAGTACTTC

abundance: -
d_gene: -
j_gene: TRBJ2-7
v_gene: TRBV7-2
CDR3aa: CASSWGIGLSYEQYF
CDR3nt: TGTGCCAGCAGCTGGGGGATTGGGCTAAGCTACGAGCAGTACTTC

abundance: -
d_gene: -
j_gene: TRBJ1-4
v_gene: TRBV4-1
CDR3aa: CASSQVTLAEKLFF
CDR3nt: TGCGCCAGCAGCCAAGTAACGTTGGCTGAAAAACTGTTTTTT

abundance: -
d_gene: -
j_gene: TRBJ2-7
v_gene: TRBV27
CDR3aa: CASSPSRGESSYEQYF
CDR3nt: TGTGCCAGCAGTCCCAGTAGGGGCGAATCCTCCTACGAGCAGTACTTC